The source of this T cell receptor beta chain is a study of CD8+ T cells in alopecia areata. Extraction of RNA preceded its reverse transcription into cDNA, which served as the sequencing template. Data came from immunoSEQ multiplex PCR; TCRdb stores just in-frame clones and leaves some out. The repertoire includes 100,000 to 150,000 clones, about 50% of them detected once, and 10% sits in the top ten. The V gene end was trimmed by 4 bases and the J gene end by 1 base; junction bases not matched to a gene: 3. Germline V gives CDR1 GTSNPN, CDR2 SVGIG (reference sequence). The length of the CDR3 is 13 residues. Researchers gathered lesional scalp punch biopsies and peripheral blood from patients with alopecia areata.

Specimen: NKG2D-low CD8+ T cells sorted from blood. The chain links TRBV30 to TRBJ2-7, with TRBD2 identical over 8 bases. This clonotype was sampled from a human donor with alopecia areata. CDR3 coding DNA: TGTGCCTGGACTAGCGGGCTGTCCTACGAGCAGTACTTC. Translated, it gives CAWTSGLSYEQYF.